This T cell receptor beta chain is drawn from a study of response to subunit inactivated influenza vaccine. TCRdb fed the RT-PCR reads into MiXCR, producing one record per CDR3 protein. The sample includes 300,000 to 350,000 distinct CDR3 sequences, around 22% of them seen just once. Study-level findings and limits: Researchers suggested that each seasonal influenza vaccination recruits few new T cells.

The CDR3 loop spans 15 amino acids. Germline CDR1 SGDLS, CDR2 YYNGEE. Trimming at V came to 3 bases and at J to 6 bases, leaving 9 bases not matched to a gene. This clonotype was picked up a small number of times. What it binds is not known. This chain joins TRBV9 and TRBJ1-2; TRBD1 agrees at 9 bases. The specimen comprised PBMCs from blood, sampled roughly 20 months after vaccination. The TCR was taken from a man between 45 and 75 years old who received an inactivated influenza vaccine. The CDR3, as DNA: TGTGCCAGCAGCGCATCCGGGACAGGGAGAGATGGCTACACCTTC. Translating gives CASSASGTGRDGYTF.